This T cell receptor (beta chain) was found in a study of cytomegalovirus exposure and HLA in healthy donors. Study findings and constraints: When analyzed later, the rates of TCR association showed variation by HLA locus, with DRB1 the most and HLA-C the fewest. For cytomegalovirus status, the classifier reportedly gave diagnoses with high specificity and sensitivity. HLA allele associations emerged for about 16,000 TCR beta sequences in a later analysis, at 0.05 false discovery rate.

The PCR made use of 60 Vbeta and 13 Jbeta primers. Data came from immunoSEQ multiplex PCR; TCRdb stores just in-frame clones and leaves some out. This sample has about 89,000 clones; approximately 9% occur once, and the top ten carry 5% to 5.5%. This clone appeared a few times. What it binds is not known. It was healthy bone marrow donors who served as donors. Trimming left V 5 bases short and J 6 bases short, with 8 bases between. The CDR3 is made up of 11 amino acids. In germline, CDR1 is DFQATT, CDR2 SNEGSKA (reference sequence). The TCR sequence derives from a man aged 50-59 years in good health and CMV-seropositive. J is TRBJ2-4 and V is TRBV20-1; D unresolved. The sequencing input was PBMCs. The CDR3 sequence: CSALEPNIQYF. The CDR3 region has the DNA TGCAGTGCTCTAGAGCCAAACATTCAGTACTTC.